What follows describes a single T cell receptor (beta chain). Its target is not known. The CDR3 sequence is 13 residues long. The germline CDR1 and CDR2 sequences are LNHDA and SQIVND (reference sequence). The sample comes from a study of graft-versus-host responses after intestinal transplantation. In the study overall: Recipients had multivisceral, liver-intestinal, or isolated intestinal transplants.

TCRdb's table, derived via immunoSEQ multiplex PCR, lists solely in-frame clones and lacks some. Of about 110,000 clones in the sample, around 90% were seen once. The source of this sequence is a human donor who was the organ donor for an intestinal transplant. The V gene is TRBV19, the J gene TRBJ1-2; D call uncertain. Sequenced material: unstimulated CD4+ T cells sorted from spleen or lymph node cells, taken before transplant. CDR3 DNA: TGTGCGTCCGGCGGAACCCCTGTCTTTGGTTACACCTTC. This translates into CASGGTPVFGYTF.